This T cell receptor (beta chain) came from a study of cytomegalovirus exposure and HLA in healthy donors. Germline values: CDR1 SGHDT, CDR2 YYEEEE. V was trimmed by 0 bases and J by 7 bases, leaving 20 bases between them. CDR3 length: 17 residues. The PCR contained 60 Vbeta and 13 Jbeta primers. Here immunoSEQ multiplex PCR was the method, and the copy in TCRdb shows in-frame clones only, minus some. The repertoire holds around 180,000 clones, with 75% to 85% as singletons. This receptor was identified in a woman between 18 and 30 years old in good health and CMV-seropositive. The chain uses TRBV5-6 and TRBJ2-1, with D possibly TRBD2 on 7 matching bases. Sequenced: PBMCs. CDR3 residues: CASSLAVWRGGRNEQFF. The CDR3, as DNA: TGTGCCAGCAGCTTGGCCGTATGGAGGGGGGGCAGGAATGAGCAGTTCTTC.